This TCR beta chain was found in a study of identical twins. Among all donors, each was a healthy Caucasian. The CDR3 spans 14 residues. The germline V gene encodes CDR1 KGHSH and CDR2 LQKENI. The V segment lost 6 bases and the J segment 3 bases; nucleotides outside the gene matches: 5. TCRdb independently ran MiXCR on the 5' RACE reads; one entry per CDR3 protein. This table holds some 240,000 distinct CDR3 sequences, about 9% found once. In this sample, this clonotype turned up a few times. Its target is unknown. Regarding the study as a whole: With monozygotic twins, out-of-frame TCR alpha sharing exceeded what models estimated.

This sample also belongs to another study, concerning yellow fever vaccine responses in identical twins.

The source material was CD8+ T cells sorted from blood. The chain employs TRBV18 and TRBJ2-1, with TRBD1 identical over 7 bases. This receptor was obtained from a woman between 18 and 30 years old in good health. The CDR3 loop reads CASSSGTDYNEQFF. In nucleotides, the CDR3 is TGTGCCAGCTCCTCCGGGACAGACTACAATGAGCAGTTCTTC.